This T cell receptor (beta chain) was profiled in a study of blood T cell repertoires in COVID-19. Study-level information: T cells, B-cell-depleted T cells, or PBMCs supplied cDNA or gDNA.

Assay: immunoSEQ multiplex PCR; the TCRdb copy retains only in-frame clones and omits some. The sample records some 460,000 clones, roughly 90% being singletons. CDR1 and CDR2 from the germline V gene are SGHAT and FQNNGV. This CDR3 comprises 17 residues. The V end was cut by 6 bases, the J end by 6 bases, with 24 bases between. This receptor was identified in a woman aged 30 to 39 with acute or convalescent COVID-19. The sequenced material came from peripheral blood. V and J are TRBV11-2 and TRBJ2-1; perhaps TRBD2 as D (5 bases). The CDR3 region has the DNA TGTGCCAGCAGAACTAGTTCCGTTTTTTTAAGTCGCAATGAGCAGTTCTTC. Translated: CASRTSSVFLSRNEQFF.